These 10 T cell receptor beta chains came from one sample sequenced in a study of identical twins. TCRdb processed the 5' RACE reads anew with MiXCR; each CDR3 protein has one entry. Of fewer than 650,000 distinct CDR3 sequences listed, 7.5% to 10% were seen once; the top ten hold roughly 3%. This sample also belongs to another study, concerning yellow fever vaccine responses in identical twins.

The sample consisted of PBMCs. All receptors come from a woman aged 18-35 years in good health.

The rearrangement joins TRBV20-1 to TRBJ1-2, with TRBD1 matching 8 bases. The V and J ends lost 4 bases and 3 bases, in that order; junction bases with no gene match: 7. Looked up from germline, CDR1 is DFQATT and CDR2 is SNEGSKA (reference sequence). The CDR3 sequence is 14 residues long. CDR3 nucleotide sequence: TGCAGTGCTATTACTCAGACAGGGGACTATGGCTACACCTTC. This encodes CSAITQTGDYGYTF.

This clonotype showed up just a few times. The CDR3 reads CASGNHLQRFYEQYF. The CDR3 region has the DNA TGTGCCAGCGGAAATCACCTTCAACGGTTCTACGAGCAGTACTTC. The chain combines TRBV6-1 with TRBJ2-7; no clear D. The CDR3 totals 15 residues. V dropped 8 bases and J dropped 3 bases, with 20 bases sitting between them. CDR1 and CDR2 from the germline V gene are MNHNS and SASEGT.

CDR3 sequence: CASSTGTSGEYNEQFF. CDR3 nucleotides: TGCGCCAGCAGCACCGGGACTAGCGGGGAATACAATGAGCAGTTCTTC. V usage is TRBV5-1 and J usage is TRBJ2-1, with 13 positions matching TRBD2. The ends lost 4 bases at V and 4 bases at J; junction bases unmatched: 5. Germline assignment: CDR1 SGHRS and CDR2 YFSETQ. The CDR3 length is 16 residues.

The chain joins TRBV27 to TRBJ2-7, with D possibly TRBD2 on 5 matching bases. The ends were cut back, 0 bases at V and 2 bases at J, with 11 bases in the middle. This CDR3 spans 15 amino acids. From germline, CDR1 is MNHEY and CDR2 SMNVEV (reference sequence). Here the CDR3 DNA reads TGTGCCAGCAGTTTATCGACGGGAAAGCCCTACGAGCAGTACTTC. This encodes CASSLSTGKPYEQYF.

V and J are TRBV27 and TRBJ2-3, with TRBD1 identical over 8 bases. The V gene's germline CDR1 is MNHEY and CDR2 SMNVEV (reference sequence). J was trimmed by 4 bases and V by 1 base; bases with no gene match: 4. This CDR3 spans 15 amino acids. The CDR3 spells CASSLFGTGADTQYF. CDR3 coding DNA: TGTGCCAGCAGTTTATTTGGGACAGGTGCAGATACGCAGTATTTT.

This clonotype was recorded once. The CDR3 bases are TGTGCCAGTAGTATAACTAGCGGGGCCCAAGAGACCCAGTACTTC. Its translation: CASSITSGAQETQYF. The chain recombines TRBV19 with TRBJ2-5; 10 nucleotides align to TRBD2. There are 15 residues in the CDR3. V lost 2 bases, J lost 1 base, and 1 base stayed unmatched. CDR1 is LNHDA and CDR2 is SQIVND in the germline V gene (reference sequence). Together with reference TRBV19 and TRBJ2-5, the CDR3 gives the full variable domain: DGGITQSPKYLFRKEGQNVTLSCEQNLNHDAMYWYRQDPGQGLRLIYYSQIVNDFQKGDIAEGYSVSREKKESFPLTVTSAQKNPTAFYLCASSITSGAQETQYFGPGTRLLVL.

This clonotype was seen a handful of times. The V gene is TRBV5-5, the J gene TRBJ2-1; D might be TRBD2 (6 bases). The V gene lost 3 bases and the J gene lost 0 bases, with 13 bases spanning the gap. CDR3 length: 16 amino acids. The germline CDR1 and CDR2 sequences are SGHKS and YYEKEE (reference sequence). The CDR3 reads CASSSVAEISYNEQFF. The CDR3 DNA follows: TGTGCCAGCAGCTCCGTAGCGGAAATCTCCTACAATGAGCAGTTCTTC.

This chain links TRBV15 with TRBJ2-7; tentative D call: TRBD2 (7 bases). V was cut by 7 bases and J by 3 bases, with 19 bases left in between. There are 15 residues in the CDR3. Germline CDR1 LNHNV, CDR2 YYDKDF (reference sequence). The CDR3 nucleotides read TGTGCCACCACCGGTGGGGGGGCTGGGGACTACGAGCAGTACTTC. Translated: CATTGGGAGDYEQYF.

This clonotype was counted a few times. The chain joins TRBV6-5 to TRBJ2-7; possibly TRBD1 for D (5 bases). This CDR3 spans 14 amino acids. CDR1 is MNHEY, CDR2 SVGAGI, per germline. Deletions cut 5 bases from V and 4 bases from J, with 15 bases between. CDR3 sequence reads: CASSHPDKAYEQYF. The CDR3 DNA reads TGTGCCAGCAGTCACCCGGACAAGGCTTACGAGCAGTACTTC.

The chain links TRBV13 to TRBJ2-5; 14 bases fit TRBD2. Germline loops: CDR1 PRHDT, CDR2 FYEKMQ (reference sequence). Trimming removed 6 bases from V and 4 bases from J; junction bases left unmatched: 10. The CDR3 loop spans 17 amino acids. This chain's CDR3 is CASRGLAGDFRRETQYF. The CDR3, as DNA: TGTGCCAGCAGGGGACTAGCGGGAGATTTTAGAAGAGAGACCCAGTACTTC.